One sample yielded the 16 T cell receptor beta chains listed below, sequenced in a study of Graves' ophthalmopathy and Graves' hyperthyroidism. TCR beta CDR3 amplification used RNA transcripts. HTBI primers were employed in first-round RT-PCR, then a second-round multiplex PCR followed. Each CDR3 protein is one row after TCRdb ran MiXCR on the multiplex PCR reads. The sample includes fewer than 600,000 distinct CDR3 sequences, approximately 15% of them seen just once. The sequencing sample was made of blood. The receptors were sampled from a woman aged 30 to 39 with Graves' ophthalmopathy.

The J gene is TRBJ2-5, the V gene TRBV19, with no clear D. Germline V CDR1 and CDR2: LNHDA, SQIVND (reference sequence). The length of the CDR3 is 14 residues. Between the trimmed V and J ends, which lost 9 bases and 0 bases, there was a span of 14 bases. The CDR3 region is CASGVVWDQETQYF. The CDR3 coding sequence is TGTGCCAGCGGTGTGGTTTGGGACCAAGAGACCCAGTACTTC.

The chain is built from TRBV19 and TRBJ1-1; TRBD1 aligns across 9 bases. Looked up from germline, CDR1 is LNHDA and CDR2 is SQIVND (reference sequence). The CDR3 is made up of 13 amino acids. After removal of 5 bases from V and 7 bases from J, the junction contained 5 bases not matched to a gene. The CDR3 nucleotides read TGTGCCAGTAGTTCGGACAGGGGAATTGAAGCTTTCTTT. This encodes CASSSDRGIEAFF.

This clonotype was counted many times. This rearrangement joins TRBV19 to TRBJ1-2; D remains unclear. Trimming cost V 10 bases and J 2 bases, with 11 bases left between them. The CDR3 contains 12 residues. Germline V gene data show CDR1 as LNHDA and CDR2 as SQIVND (reference sequence). The CDR3 region has the DNA TGTGCCACCAAGGAGGGAAACTATGGCTACACCTTC. Translated, it gives CATKEGNYGYTF.

The table lists this clonotype with many counts. This chain connects TRBV19 to TRBJ1-2; 7 positions agree with TRBD1. Germline V gene sequence: CDR1 LNHDA, CDR2 SQIVND (reference sequence). This CDR3 comprises 14 residues. Losses at the gene ends were 3 bases for V and 2 bases for J; bases not matched to a gene: 3. Written as DNA, the CDR3 is TGTGCCAGTAGTATCGACAGGGAAAACTATGGCTACACCTTC. Translated, it gives CASSIDRENYGYTF.

This clonotype was counted at least ten times. The J gene is TRBJ2-5, the V gene TRBV20-1; D possibly uses TRBD1 or TRBD2 (6 bases each). The V and J ends lost 6 bases and 9 bases respectively, with 20 bases between them. Germline CDR1 and CDR2: DFQATT and SNEGSKA (reference sequence). This CDR3 comprises 13 residues. CDR3 nucleotide sequence: TGCAGTGCCACCGGGGGCGTACCGGAGGCCCAGTACTTC. Its translation is CSATGGVPEAQYF.

This clonotype was detected ten times or more. This chain links TRBV28 with TRBJ1-6; the D is unclear. The CDR3 length is 14 residues. Trimming cost V 3 bases and J 10 bases, with 13 bases left between them. The germline gives CDR1 MDHEN, CDR2 SYDVKM. The CDR3 bases are TGTGCCAGCAGTTTCATGATACTCCCGTCACCCCTCCACTTT. Translated, it gives CASSFMILPSPLHF.

This clonotype was seen ten or more times. CDR3 sequence (DNA): TGTGCCAGCAGCTTAGTAGTAGGCGGGACGTTGAACACTGAAGCTTTCTTT. It is translated as CASSLVVGGTLNTEAFF. This chain joins TRBV11-3 and TRBJ1-1; a weak D match, TRBD1 (5 bases). CDR1 is SGHNT and CDR2 is YENEEA in the germline V gene. The V gene lost 1 base and the J gene lost 0 bases, with 15 bases spanning the gap. The CDR3 spans 17 residues.

Ten or more counts support this clonotype. The chain combines TRBV12-3 or TRBV12-4 with TRBJ1-1, with 9 nucleotides matching TRBD1. J was trimmed by 8 bases and V by 5 bases; bases with no gene match: 6. CDR3 size: 13 residues. The CDR3 DNA sequence: TGTGCCAGCAGTACTACAGGGGGCGAGGAAGCTTTCTTT. Its translation is CASSTTGGEEAFF.

The chain has TRBV6-5 and TRBJ1-2, with D possibly TRBD1 on 5 matching bases. CDR3 length: 13 residues. The V gene's germline CDR1 is MNHEY and CDR2 SVGAGI. The V gene lost 3 bases and the J gene lost 11 bases, with 16 bases spanning the gap. Here the CDR3 DNA reads TGTGCCAGCAGTTATACCCTTTTGGGGGTATACACCTTC. Translating gives CASSYTLLGVYTF.

The chain recombines TRBV27 with TRBJ1-2; the match to TRBD1 covers 11 bases. With V trimmed by 3 bases and J by 7 bases, 7 bases remained unmatched. CDR1 is MNHEY, CDR2 SMNVEV, per germline (reference sequence). The CDR3 has 15 amino acids. In DNA, the CDR3 is TGTGCCAGCAGTTTGGACAGGGGGCAAACGGGTGGCTACACCTTC. Translating it yields CASSLDRGQTGGYTF.

To note about this clonotype: An end of the junction differs from the germline gene, which may be a read error. The chain has TRBV7-2 and TRBJ2-2, with a weak D call TRBD2 (5 bases). CDR1 is SGHTA, CDR2 FQGNSA, per germline. The CDR3 consists of 14 residues. The CDR3 protein is CASSRYGVTGELCF. CDR3 nucleotides: TGTGCCAGCAGCCGATACGGGGTTACCGGGGAGCTGTGTTTT.

This clonotype has ten or more counts. This sequence joins TRBV6-5 and TRBJ1-5; no reliable D call. The V end lost 3 bases, the J end lost 7 bases, and 13 bases lay between the germline ends. The CDR3 is 14 amino acids. CDR1 MNHEY and CDR2 SVGAGI come from the germline V gene. DNA of the CDR3: TGTGCCAGCAGTTATAGCGTGAGCATCCAGCCCCAGCATTTT. It encodes CASSYSVSIQPQHF.

This clonotype showed up many times. The rearrangement joins TRBV28 to TRBJ2-7; perhaps TRBD2 as D (6 bases). CDR3 length: 16 amino acids. CDR1 is MDHEN and CDR2 is SYDVKM in the germline V gene. The V gene lost 9 bases and the J gene lost 3 bases, with 24 bases spanning the gap. CDR3 region: CASFRRLSGVSYEQYF. CDR3 coding DNA: TGTGCCAGTTTCCGGCGTCTGTCGGGGGTTAGCTACGAGCAGTACTTC.

This clonotype was seen many times. The rearrangement links TRBV28 to TRBJ2-5, with D unclear. Per germline, CDR1 MDHEN and CDR2 SYDVKM. V lost 1 base and J 9 bases, leaving 24 bases between the germline ends. This CDR3 has 17 amino acids. The CDR3 coding sequence is TGTGCCAGCAGTTTATCCTCCGTTAATGCAGGCCATGAGGCCCAGTACTTC. Translating it yields CASSLSSVNAGHEAQYF.

This clonotype was seen more than once but under ten times. This chain joins TRBV2 and TRBJ1-1; no clear D gene. The CDR3 is 10 residues long. Trimming shortened V by 10 bases and J by 1 base, and 4 bases separated the two germline ends. Germline V gene lookup returns CDR1 SNHLY and CDR2 FYNNEI. CDR3 in DNA: TGTGCCATGGGGAACACTGAAGCTTTCTTT. Translated: CAMGNTEAFF. The whole variable domain, filled in from reference TRBV2 and TRBJ1-1, reads EPEVTQTPSHQVTQMGQEVILRCVPISNHLYFYWYRQILGQKVEFLVSFYNNEISEKSEIFDDQFSVERPDGSNFTLKIRSTKLEDSAMYFCAMGNTEAFFGQGTRLTVV.

This clonotype was found many times. The chain is built from TRBV24-1 and TRBJ2-2; D remains unclear. Germline loops: CDR1 KGHDR, CDR2 SFDVKD. Trimming took 1 base from V and 3 from J, leaving 8 bases between them. CDR3 length: 15 amino acids. The CDR3 DNA follows: TGTGCCACCAGTGATTTCCAGCACGACACCGGGGAGCTGTTTTTT. This codes for CATSDFQHDTGELFF.